Detailed here is one T cell receptor beta chain. The antigen it binds to is not known. Base-call qualities are not available, and no considerably larger clone is one nucleotide away. Distinct nucleotide sequences in the sample also encode this CDR3. The sample originates from a study of blood T cell repertoires in COVID-19 (dated by TCRdb to 2018 to 2021). Describing the broader study: Samples covering the acute and convalescent phases of COVID-19 were provided by collaborators in the United States, Italy and Spain. Where HLA class I and class II types were available, the types were taken from metadata supplied by the sample provider, not from assay-based typing. The samples were drawn from two sources: the first 160 participants of the ongoing ImmuneRACE study, and fewer than 1,500 subjects contributed by 6 global collaborators. The prospective study material was composed of cDNA or gDNA derived from T cells, B-cell-depleted T cells, or PBMCs. A de-identified subject ID, COVID-19 status, age in years and sex were almost always included in the sample metadata. The repertoires were released in a freely available public database meant as a resource for research on the immune response to SARS-CoV-2. The dataset comprised deeply sampled blood TCRbeta repertoires from subjects exposed to, actively infected with, or recovered from COVID-19.

Each collaborating institution followed its own protocols to collect whole blood in K2EDTA tubes. For TCRbeta analysis, collaborators shipped samples as frozen whole blood, isolated PBMCs, or DNA extracted from either of those sample types. TCRbeta CDR3 regions were amplified from genomic DNA using the immunoSEQ Assay, a bias-controlled multiplex PCR. Per the authors' processing: The number of nucleated cells in each sample was estimated from the amplification of reference gene primers within the assay. To quantify the absolute abundance of each unique TCRbeta CDR3 rearrangement, sequence reads were collapsed and filtered. For each sample, productive Simpson clonality was calculated as the square root of Simpson's diversity index over productive rearrangements. This immuneACCESS table, as held by TCRdb, lists in-frame sequences with V and J called but not all clones. Of the missing ones, under half trace to an unresolved V gene in checked studies; the others have no known cause. That table gives V, J and clone size, and the DNA gave D and trimming. The sample table lists over 300,000 clones, 65% to 90% of them with a count of one. Of the sample, 7.2% is held by the ten largest clones.

General study outcomes and caveats: The quantity of clinical and demographic metadata differed by source and by participant and was supplied without curation.

Including cysteine and phenylalanine, the CDR3 has 13 amino acids. Only the CDR3 DNA is retained, 39 bases long and in frame from the first base. In the germline V gene (reference sequence), CDR1 corresponds to GTSNPN and CDR2 to SVGIG. Cut back by 3 bases and 1 base, the V and J ends lie 9 bases apart. Sequencing input: peripheral blood. The origin of this receptor is a human donor in a cohort sampled during active COVID-19. The chain uses TRBV30 and TRBJ1-1; D gene: possibly TRBD1, on 6 matching bases. The DNA sequence is as follows: TGTGCCTGGAGCACAGGGACGAACACTGAAGCTTTCTTT. Translated, this gives CAWSTGTNTEAFF. The full variable domain, with segments outside the CDR3 supplied by the reference TRBV30 and TRBJ1-1 proteins, appears as SQTIHQWPATLVQPVGSPLSLECTVEGTSNPNLYWYRQAAGRGLQLLFYSVGIGQISSEVPQNLSASRPQDRQFILSSKKLLLSDSGFYLCAWSTGTNTEAFFGQGTRLTVV.